The rows below give T cell receptor beta chains drawn from one sample of a study of blood T cells in healthy people across ages. TCRdb ran MiXCR on the 5' RACE reads and lists one entry per CDR3 protein. The top ten hold approximately 3.7% of the sample, which has about 800,000 distinct CDR3 sequences, roughly 25% seen once. The same specimen was also included in a second study, on T cells of mothers and their children.

The sequencing sample was made of blood. All receptors come from a boy between 10 and 17 years old in good health. CDR3s include the opening cysteine and the closing phenylalanine or tryptophan. The D gene is left open where the match is weak. Size is omitted from some rows. Given values are once, few, many or a class for expanded clones.

v_gene	abundance	j_gene	d_gene	CDR3aa	CDR3nt
TRBV5-5	many	TRBJ1-4	NA	CASSGELNEKLFF	TGTGCCAGCAGCGGGGAGTTGAATGAAAAACTGTTTTTT
TRBV7-3	NA	TRBJ1-1	TRBD1	CASSLTGGDAEAFF	TGTGCCAGCAGCTTGACAGGGGGCGACGCTGAAGCTTTCTTT
TRBV6-2/TRBV6-3	NA	TRBJ2-5	NA	CASIPARHGGKQYF	TGTGCCAGCATACCGGCCAGGCATGGGGGAAAGCAGTACTTC
TRBV6-2/TRBV6-3	few	TRBJ2-2	NA	CASSLSRTGELFF	TGTGCCAGCAGCCTTTCGAGGACCGGGGAGCTGTTTTTT
TRBV6-2/TRBV6-3	few	TRBJ1-4	TRBD1	CASSLVRQGGYEKLFF	TGTGCCAGCAGCCTGGTCCGACAGGGGGGATATGAAAAACTGTTTTTT
TRBV5-5	NA	TRBJ2-7	TRBD2	CASSGGGPVYEQYF	TGTGCCAGCAGCGGCGGGGGGCCGGTCTACGAGCAGTACTTC
TRBV7-3	NA	TRBJ2-3	NA	CASSLSWGGGGKSTDTQYF	TGTGCCAGCAGCTTATCTTGGGGAGGGGGGGGAAAAAGCACAGATACGCAGTATTTT
TRBV4-2	NA	TRBJ2-1	TRBD1	CASSHETGGAEQFF	TGTGCCAGCAGCCACGAAACAGGGGGCGCTGAGCAGTTCTTC
TRBV24-1	NA	TRBJ1-2	NA	CATSADGTCYGYTF	TGTGCCACCAGTGCCGACGGGACATGCTATGGCTACACCTTC
TRBV27	NA	TRBJ2-2	NA	CASSSREFGGELFF	TGTGCCAGCAGTTCCAGGGAATTTGGCGGGGAGCTGTTTTTT
TRBV7-3	NA	TRBJ2-4	TRBD2	CASSLIPVSGRARNIQYF	TGTGCCAGCAGCTTAATCCCGGTTAGCGGGAGGGCCCGAAACATTCAGTACTTC
TRBV4-3	many	TRBJ1-3	TRBD1	CASSPQGPGNTIYF	TGCGCCAGCAGCCCACAGGGGCCTGGAAACACCATATATTTT
TRBV18	NA	TRBJ2-5	NA	CASSPGSPQETQYF	TGTGCCAGCTCACCGGGGAGCCCCCAAGAGACCCAGTACTTC
TRBV7-9	few	TRBJ2-7	TRBD2	CASSSGLAGVEEQYF	TGTGCCAGCAGTTCCGGACTAGCGGGAGTGGAAGAGCAGTACTTC
TRBV5-1	NA	TRBJ1-3	NA	CASSPGEARNTIYF	TGCGCCAGCAGCCCGGGGGAGGCTCGAAACACCATATATTTT
TRBV6-2/TRBV6-3	few	TRBJ2-7	TRBD1	CASSFPRQGSSYEQYF	TGTGCCAGCAGTTTCCCCCGACAGGGGAGCTCCTACGAGCAGTACTTC
TRBV5-1	few	TRBJ2-1	NA	CASSLSSAPSQYEQFF	TGCGCCAGCAGCTTATCTAGCGCCCCTTCCCAGTATGAGCAGTTCTTC
TRBV29-1	NA	TRBJ1-2	NA	CSVQDETAGYGYTF	TGCAGCGTCCAGGACGAGACAGCTGGGTATGGCTACACCTTC
TRBV6-5	NA	TRBJ1-1	NA	CASRGLGNTEAFF	TGTGCCAGCAGGGGGTTGGGGAACACTGAAGCTTTCTTT
TRBV12-3/TRBV12-4	few	TRBJ2-1	NA	CASRPLNYEQFF	TGTGCCAGCAGGCCCTTAAACTATGAGCAGTTCTTC
TRBV12-3/TRBV12-4	few	TRBJ2-1	NA	CASTKGGLYNEQFF	TGTGCCAGCACCAAAGGGGGTTTATACAATGAGCAGTTCTTC
TRBV2	NA	TRBJ2-5	TRBD2	CASSEDLAGKFF	TGTGCCAGCAGTGAAGATCTAGCGGGAAAGTTCTTC
TRBV27	few	TRBJ1-2	NA	CASSFRAGSIYGYTF	TGTGCCAGCAGTTTTCGGGCAGGAAGTATCTATGGCTACACCTTC
TRBV6-2/TRBV6-3	NA	TRBJ2-5	TRBD1	CASSYGSTGGIETQYF	TGTGCCAGCAGTTACGGCTCGACAGGGGGCATAGAGACCCAATACTTC
TRBV29-1	NA	TRBJ2-2	NA	CSVEAPINTGELFF	TGCAGCGTTGAAGCCCCTATCAACACCGGGGAGCTGTTTTTT
TRBV4-1	few	TRBJ1-1	NA	CASSQDQGSTEAFF	TGCGCCAGCAGCCAAGATCAGGGTTCCACTGAAGCTTTCTTT
TRBV25-1	NA	TRBJ2-3	NA	CASNGPNTDTQCF	TGTGCCAGCAACGGGCCCAACACAGATACGCAGTGTTTT
TRBV12-3/TRBV12-4	many	TRBJ2-7	NA	CASSFGTPSYEQYF	TGTGCCAGCAGTTTCGGGACACCTTCCTACGAGCAGTACTTC
TRBV7-2	NA	TRBJ2-2	TRBD2	CASSLRSGGSWTGELFF	TGTGCCAGCAGCTTGCGGAGCGGGGGGTCATGGACCGGGGAGCTGTTTTTT
TRBV12-3/TRBV12-4	few	TRBJ2-5	NA	CASSLGVGPGAQYF	TGTGCCAGCAGTTTGGGGGTCGGGCCCGGGGCCCAGTACTTC
TRBV3-1	NA	TRBJ2-1	NA	CASSPAWGGTYNEQFF	TGTGCCAGCAGCCCGGCCTGGGGGGGCACTTACAATGAGCAGTTCTTC
TRBV16	NA	TRBJ1-2	TRBD1	CASSQPGQGFGYTF	TGTGCCAGCAGCCAACCGGGACAGGGGTTTGGCTACACCTTC
TRBV28	few	TRBJ2-2	TRBD1	CASSGTVGTRELFF	TGTGCCAGCAGCGGGACAGTCGGCACCAGGGAGCTGTTTTTT
TRBV28	NA	TRBJ1-3	NA	CASSFIYASSGNTIYF	TGTGCCAGCAGTTTTATATATGCGAGCTCTGGAAACACCATATATTTT
TRBV20-1	NA	TRBJ2-7	NA	CSASLSHSYEQYF	TGCAGTGCTAGTCTCAGTCACTCCTACGAGCAGTACTTC
TRBV12-3/TRBV12-4	NA	TRBJ1-5	NA	CASSFGSDQPQHF	TGTGCCAGCAGTTTCGGGTCCGATCAGCCCCAGCATTTT
TRBV4-1	NA	TRBJ2-7	NA	CASSHRQASSYEQYF	TGCGCCAGCAGCCACCGACAGGCAAGCTCCTACGAGCAGTACTTC
TRBV5-5	NA	TRBJ2-5	TRBD1	CASGQLDRASEQYF	TGTGCCAGCGGACAACTGGACAGGGCTAGTGAGCAGTACTTC
TRBV13	few	TRBJ2-5	NA	CASNKVGGGEETQYF	TGTGCCAGCAACAAGGTCGGGGGCGGGGAGGAGACCCAGTACTTC
TRBV20-1	many	TRBJ1-1	NA	CSARASLTWKTEAFF	TGCAGTGCTAGAGCATCCTTAACCTGGAAGACTGAAGCTTTCTTT
TRBV6-2/TRBV6-3	NA	TRBJ2-7	NA	CASSLNLGVSYEQYF	TGTGCCAGCAGCCTTAATCTCGGAGTCTCCTACGAGCAGTACTTC
TRBV5-1	NA	TRBJ2-5	NA	CASSLAGSSGQETQYF	TGCGCCAGCAGCTTGGCCGGTTCCAGCGGACAAGAGACCCAGTACTTC
TRBV11-3	many	TRBJ2-5	TRBD2	CASSFSSGRQETQYF	TGTGCCAGCAGCTTTTCTAGCGGGCGGCAAGAGACCCAGTACTTC
TRBV6-2/TRBV6-3	few	TRBJ1-1	NA	CASSYWEQGLTEAFF	TGTGCCAGCAGTTATTGGGAACAGGGTTTAACTGAAGCTTTCTTT
TRBV20-1	NA	TRBJ2-3	NA	CSARDLEASTDTQYF	TGCAGTGCTAGAGATTTGGAGGCTAGCACAGATACGCAGTATTTT
TRBV20-1	few	TRBJ2-5	NA	CSARPGANQETQYF	TGTAGTGCCAGACCGGGGGCCAACCAAGAGACCCAGTACTTC
TRBV12-3/TRBV12-4	once	TRBJ2-3	NA	CASSRDRASTDTQYF	TGTGCCAGCAGTCGGGACCGGGCTAGCACAGATACGCAGTATTTT
TRBV2	NA	TRBJ2-5	NA	CASSDRSGGETQYF	TGTGCCAGCAGTGATAGGTCCGGGGGCGAGACCCAGTACTTC
TRBV5-1	few	TRBJ2-5	TRBD1	CASSLVGQGPEETQYF	TGCGCCAGCAGCTTGGTAGGACAGGGGCCGGAGGAGACCCAGTACTTC
TRBV29-1	few	TRBJ1-1	NA	CSVDRTAEAFF	TGCAGCGTTGATCGGACGGCTGAAGCTTTCTTT
TRBV11-2	NA	TRBJ1-1	NA	CASSLRVAGRTEAFF	TGTGCCAGCAGCTTGAGGGTAGCGGGGAGGACTGAAGCTTTCTTT
TRBV6-2/TRBV6-3	NA	TRBJ2-2	NA	CASSWSGAVGELFF	TGTGCCAGCAGTTGGTCAGGGGCTGTCGGGGAGCTGTTTTTT
TRBV7-3	NA	TRBJ1-5	NA	CASSFTGAGFQPQHF	TGTGCCAGCAGCTTTACGGGGGCCGGTTTTCAGCCCCAGCATTTT
TRBV4-3	few	TRBJ2-1	NA	CASSHGGVLYNEQFF	TGCGCCAGCAGCCATGGCGGGGTCCTCTACAATGAGCAGTTCTTC
TRBV20-1	few	TRBJ2-1	TRBD1	CSARDFTGDNNEQFF	TGCAGTGCTAGAGATTTCACAGGGGACAACAATGAGCAGTTCTTC
TRBV4-3	few	TRBJ2-7	NA	CASSQNKNEGFYEQYF	TGCGCCAGCAGCCAAAACAAAAACGAGGGGTTCTACGAGCAGTACTTC
TRBV12-3/TRBV12-4	NA	TRBJ1-5	NA	CASSFFRQPQHF	TGTGCCAGCAGTTTTTTCAGACAGCCCCAGCATTTT
TRBV27	many	TRBJ2-7	NA	CASSFSEVTSYEQYF	TGTGCCAGCAGTTTCTCAGAGGTCACGTCCTACGAGCAGTACTTC
TRBV4-1	NA	TRBJ2-1	NA	CASSPPATYNEQFF	TGCGCCAGCAGCCCCCCGGCTACCTACAATGAGCAGTTCTTC
TRBV7-2	NA	TRBJ1-1	TRBD1	CASSRGQGVVSASFF	TGTGCCAGCAGCCGCGGACAGGGAGTGGTCTCGGCATCTTTCTTT